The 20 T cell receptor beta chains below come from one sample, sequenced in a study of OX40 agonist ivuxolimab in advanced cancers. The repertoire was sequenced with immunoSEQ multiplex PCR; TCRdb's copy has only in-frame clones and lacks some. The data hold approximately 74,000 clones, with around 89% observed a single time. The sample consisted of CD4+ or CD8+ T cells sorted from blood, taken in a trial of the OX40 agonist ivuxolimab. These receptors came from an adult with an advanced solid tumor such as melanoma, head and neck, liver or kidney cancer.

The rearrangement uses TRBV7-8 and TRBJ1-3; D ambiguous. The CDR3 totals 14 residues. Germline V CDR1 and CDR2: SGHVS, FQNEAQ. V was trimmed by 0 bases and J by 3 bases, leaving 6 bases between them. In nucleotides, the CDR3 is TGTGCCAGCAGCTTAGCCCTCAGTGGAAACACCATATATTTT. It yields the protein CASSLALSGNTIYF. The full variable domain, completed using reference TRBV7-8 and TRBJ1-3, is GAGVSQSPRYKVAKRGQDVALRCDPISGHVSLFWYQQALGQGPEFLTYFQNEAQLDKSGLPSDRFFAERPEGSVSTLKIQRTQQEDSAVYLCASSLALSGNTIYFGEGSWLTVV.

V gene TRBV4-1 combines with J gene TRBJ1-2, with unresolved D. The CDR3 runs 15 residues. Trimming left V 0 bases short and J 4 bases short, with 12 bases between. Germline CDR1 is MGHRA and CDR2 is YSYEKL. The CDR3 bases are TGCGCCAGCAGCCAAGATTCTTCACGGTTCTATGGCTACACCTTC. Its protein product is CASSQDSSRFYGYTF.

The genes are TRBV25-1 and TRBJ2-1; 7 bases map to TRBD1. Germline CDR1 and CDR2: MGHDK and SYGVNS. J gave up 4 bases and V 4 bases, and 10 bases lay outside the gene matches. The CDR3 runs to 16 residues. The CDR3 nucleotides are TGTGCCAGCAGTGCGACGACAGGGATGAGTTACAATGAGCAGTTCTTC. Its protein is CASSATTGMSYNEQFF.

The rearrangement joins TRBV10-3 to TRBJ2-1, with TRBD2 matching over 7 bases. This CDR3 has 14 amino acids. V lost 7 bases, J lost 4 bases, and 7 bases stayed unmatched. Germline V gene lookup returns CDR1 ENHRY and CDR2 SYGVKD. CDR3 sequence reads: CAITAGEGYNEQFF. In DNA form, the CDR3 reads TGTGCCATCACTGCGGGAGAAGGTTACAATGAGCAGTTCTTC.

The chain's CDR3 is CASSYRTGFYEQYF. The CDR3 DNA reads TGTGCCAGCAGTTACCGTACAGGGTTCTACGAGCAGTACTTC. V and J are TRBV6-5 and TRBJ2-7, with D possibly TRBD1 on 6 matching bases. V was pared by 2 bases and J by 3 bases, with 11 bases between. This CDR3 is built from 14 residues. CDR1 MNHEY and CDR2 SVGAGI come from the germline V gene.

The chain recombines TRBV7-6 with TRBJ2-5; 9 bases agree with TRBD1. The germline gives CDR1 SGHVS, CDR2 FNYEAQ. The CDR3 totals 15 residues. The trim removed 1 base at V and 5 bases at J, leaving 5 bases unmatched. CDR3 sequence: CASSLDRGRRETQYF. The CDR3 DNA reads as TGTGCCAGCAGCTTAGACAGGGGGCGTAGGGAGACCCAGTACTTC.

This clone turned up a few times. The CDR3 here is CASSLWSEAFF. Written as DNA, the CDR3 is TGTGCCAGCAGTTTATGGAGTGAAGCTTTCTTT. The gene calls are TRBV28 and TRBJ1-1, with D uncertain. Germline CDR1 is MDHEN and CDR2 is SYDVKM. There are 11 residues in the CDR3. V lost 0 bases to trimming and J lost 7 bases, with 3 bases between them.

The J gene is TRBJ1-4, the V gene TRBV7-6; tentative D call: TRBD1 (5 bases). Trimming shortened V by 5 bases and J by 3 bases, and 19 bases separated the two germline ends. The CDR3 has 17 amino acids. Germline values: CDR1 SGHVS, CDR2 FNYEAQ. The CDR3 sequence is CASSVSPGGSANEKLFF. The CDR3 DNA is TGTGCCAGCAGCGTCTCCCCTGGGGGATCGGCTAATGAAAAACTGTTTTTT. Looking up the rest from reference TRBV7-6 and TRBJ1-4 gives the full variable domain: GAGVSQSPRYKVTKRGQDVALRCDPISGHVSLYWYRQALGQGPEFLTYFNYEAQQDKSGLPNDRFSAERPEGSISTLTIQRTEQRDSAMYRCASSVSPGGSANEKLFFGSGTQLSVL.

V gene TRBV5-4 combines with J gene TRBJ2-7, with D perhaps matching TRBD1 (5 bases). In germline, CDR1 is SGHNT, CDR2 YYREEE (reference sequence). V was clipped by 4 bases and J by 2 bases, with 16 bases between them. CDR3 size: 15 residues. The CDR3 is CASSMQGTSAYEQYF. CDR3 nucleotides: TGTGCCAGCAGCATGCAGGGTACGTCTGCCTACGAGCAGTACTTC.

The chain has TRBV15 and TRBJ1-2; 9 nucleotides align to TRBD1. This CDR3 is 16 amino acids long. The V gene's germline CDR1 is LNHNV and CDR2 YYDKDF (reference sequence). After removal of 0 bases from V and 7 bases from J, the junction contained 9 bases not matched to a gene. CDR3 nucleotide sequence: TGTGCCACCAGCAGAGACAACTGGGGGACAGGGACTGGCTACACCTTC. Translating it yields CATSRDNWGTGTGYTF. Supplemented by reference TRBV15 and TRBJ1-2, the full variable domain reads DAMVIQNPRYQVTQFGKPVTLSCSQTLNHNVMYWYQQKSSQAPKLLFHYYDKDFNNEADTPDNFQSRRPNTSFCFLDIRSPGLGDTAMYLCATSRDNWGTGTGYTFGSGTRLTVV.

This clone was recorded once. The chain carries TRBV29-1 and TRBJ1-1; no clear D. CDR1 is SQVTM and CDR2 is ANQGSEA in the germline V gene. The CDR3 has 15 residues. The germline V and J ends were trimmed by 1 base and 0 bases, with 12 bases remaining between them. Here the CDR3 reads CSVEGQRVMNTEAFF. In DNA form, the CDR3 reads TGCAGCGTTGAAGGCCAGAGGGTTATGAACACTGAAGCTTTCTTT.

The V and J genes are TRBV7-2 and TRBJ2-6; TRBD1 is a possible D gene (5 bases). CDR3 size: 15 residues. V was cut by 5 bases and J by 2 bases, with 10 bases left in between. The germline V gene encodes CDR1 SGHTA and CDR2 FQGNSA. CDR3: CASSSRVAGANVLTF. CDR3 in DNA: TGTGCCAGCAGCAGCAGGGTGGCTGGGGCCAACGTCCTGACTTTC.

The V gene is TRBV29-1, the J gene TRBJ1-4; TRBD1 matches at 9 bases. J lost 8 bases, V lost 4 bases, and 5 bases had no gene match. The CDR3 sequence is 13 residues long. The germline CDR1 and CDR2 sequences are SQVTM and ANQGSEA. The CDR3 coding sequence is TGCAGCGTTGGGGACAGGGCGATGGAAAAACTGTTTTTT. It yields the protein CSVGDRAMEKLFF.

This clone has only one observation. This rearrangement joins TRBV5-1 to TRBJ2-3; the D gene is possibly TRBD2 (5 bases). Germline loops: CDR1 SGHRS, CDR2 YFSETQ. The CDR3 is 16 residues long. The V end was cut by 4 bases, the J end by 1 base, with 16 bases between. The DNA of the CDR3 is TGCGCCAGCAGCCCGCAGAGGGCGGCGGGCACAGATACGCAGTATTTT. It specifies CASSPQRAAGTDTQYF.

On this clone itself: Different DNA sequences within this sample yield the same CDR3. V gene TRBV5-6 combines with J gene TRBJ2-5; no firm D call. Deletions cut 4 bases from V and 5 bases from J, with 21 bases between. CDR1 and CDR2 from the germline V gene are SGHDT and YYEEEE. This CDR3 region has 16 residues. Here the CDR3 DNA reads TGTGCCAGCAGCAGACGCGAACATTCTCTCAGGGAGACCCAGTACTTC. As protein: CASSRREHSLRETQYF.

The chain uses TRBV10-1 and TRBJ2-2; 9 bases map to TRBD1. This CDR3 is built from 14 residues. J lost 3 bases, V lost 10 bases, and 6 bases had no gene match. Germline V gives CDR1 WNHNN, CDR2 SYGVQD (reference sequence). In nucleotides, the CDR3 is TGCGCCACCCGGGACAGGGTTGACACCGGGGAGCTGTTTTTT. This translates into CATRDRVDTGELFF.

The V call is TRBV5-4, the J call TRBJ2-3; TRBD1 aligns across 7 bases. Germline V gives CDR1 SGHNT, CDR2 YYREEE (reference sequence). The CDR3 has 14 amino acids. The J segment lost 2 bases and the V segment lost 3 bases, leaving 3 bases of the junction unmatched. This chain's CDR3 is CASSSGQHTDTQYF. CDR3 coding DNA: TGTGCCAGCAGCTCGGGACAGCACACAGATACGCAGTATTTT.

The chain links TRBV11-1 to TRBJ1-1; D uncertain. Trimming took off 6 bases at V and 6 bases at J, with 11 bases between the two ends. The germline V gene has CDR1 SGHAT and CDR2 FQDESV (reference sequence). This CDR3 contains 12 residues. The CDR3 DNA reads TGTGCCAGCAGTCATTGGGAAGCTGAAGCTTTCTTT. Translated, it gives CASSHWEAEAFF. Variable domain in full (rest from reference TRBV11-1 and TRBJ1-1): EAEVAQSPRYKITEKSQAVAFWCDPISGHATLYWYRQILGQGPELLVQFQDESVVDDSQLPKDRFSAERLKGVDSTLKIQPAELGDSAMYLCASSHWEAEAFFGQGTRLTVV.

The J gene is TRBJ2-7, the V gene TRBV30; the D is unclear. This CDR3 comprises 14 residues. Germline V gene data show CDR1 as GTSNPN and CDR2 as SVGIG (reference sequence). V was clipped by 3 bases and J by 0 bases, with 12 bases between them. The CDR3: CAWRAQRNSYEQYF. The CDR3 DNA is TGTGCCTGGAGGGCCCAGCGAAACTCCTACGAGCAGTACTTC.

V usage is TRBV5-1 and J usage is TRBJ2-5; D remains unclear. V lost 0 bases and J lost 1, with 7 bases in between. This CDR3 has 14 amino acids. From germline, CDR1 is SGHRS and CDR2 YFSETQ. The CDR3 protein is CASSLGPSQETQYF. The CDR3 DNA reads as TGCGCCAGCAGCTTGGGTCCTAGCCAAGAGACCCAGTACTTC.